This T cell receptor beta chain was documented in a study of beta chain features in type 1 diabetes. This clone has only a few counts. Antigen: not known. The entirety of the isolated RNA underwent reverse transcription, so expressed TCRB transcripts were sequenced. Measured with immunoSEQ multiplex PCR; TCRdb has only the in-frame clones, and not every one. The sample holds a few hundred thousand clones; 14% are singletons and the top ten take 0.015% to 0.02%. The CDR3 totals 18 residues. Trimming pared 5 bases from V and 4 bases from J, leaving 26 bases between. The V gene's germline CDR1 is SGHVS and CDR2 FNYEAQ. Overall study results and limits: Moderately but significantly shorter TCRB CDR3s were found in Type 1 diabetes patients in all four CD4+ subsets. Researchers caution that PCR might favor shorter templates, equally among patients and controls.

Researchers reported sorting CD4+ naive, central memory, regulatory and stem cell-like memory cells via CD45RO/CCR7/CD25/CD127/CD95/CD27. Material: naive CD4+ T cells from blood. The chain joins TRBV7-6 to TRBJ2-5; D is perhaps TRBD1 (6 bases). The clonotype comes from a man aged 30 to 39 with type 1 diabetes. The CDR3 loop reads CASSPSPLLQGWGETQYF. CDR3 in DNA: TGTGCCAGCAGCCCCTCACCGCTCCTACAGGGTTGGGGAGAGACCCAGTACTTC.